The source of this TCR beta chain is a study of T cells in Graves' hyperthyroidism and ophthalmopathy. Findings of the study overall: In the blood, most expanded thyroid clonotypes above 0.001 appeared as well.

Across 18 months, stable Graves' hyperthyroidism was marked by no progression to ophthalmopathy. Extraction of PBMCs used roughly 9.3 ml of fresh peripheral blood. There were TCR beta CDR3 regions amplified from RNA transcripts. A set of HTBI primers served as the primers for a first-round RT-PCR of the TCR CDR3. TCRdb reprocessed the multiplex PCR reads with MiXCR, giving one entry per CDR3 protein. The sample includes about 210,000 distinct CDR3 sequences, more than 15% of them seen just once. Details on this clonotype: Its antigen is still unknown.

Trimming cost V 4 bases and J 7 bases; bases outside gene matches: 7. The CDR3 extends over 15 amino acids. Germline CDR1 LGHDT, CDR2 YNNKEL (reference sequence). This sequence was found in a man between 50 and 59 years old with Graves' hyperthyroidism. The rearrangement links TRBV3-1 to TRBJ1-6; 7 nucleotides line up with TRBD1. The sample comprised blood. CDR3: CASSLGQAGNSPLHF. As DNA, the CDR3 is TGTGCCAGCAGCCTCGGACAGGCGGGGAATTCACCCCTCCACTTT.